The 32 T cell receptor beta chains listed next were all sequenced from one sample in a study of regulatory T cells in long-lasting Graves disease. For TCR beta, libraries came from iRepertoire HTBI primers and Arm-PCR of CDR3 regions. TCRdb redid the calling of the multiplex PCR reads with MiXCR, one entry per CDR3 protein. The table shows 300,000 to 400,000 distinct CDR3 sequences, with 15% to 17% occurring only once. This sample's time point: newly diagnosed GD, antithyroid drugs for less than 3 months. PBMCs were the source of the RNA used for TCR sequencing. The sample consisted of peripheral blood mononuclear cells (PBMCs), taken at new diagnosis, from a patient treated with antithyroid drugs. The source is a female donor with Graves disease.

This clonotype was counted between two and nine times. This chain joins TRBV20-1 and TRBJ2-2, with D perhaps given as TRBD1 or TRBD2 (5 bases each). This CDR3 comprises 18 residues. Per the germline V gene, CDR1 is DFQATT and CDR2 is SNEGSKA (reference sequence). V gave up 1 base and J gave up 6 bases, with 24 bases separating them. The CDR3 here is CSARVPWGPSSGAGELFF. The DNA of the CDR3 is TGCAGTGCTAGAGTGCCGTGGGGACCGAGTTCGGGCGCCGGGGAGCTGTTTTTT.

The chain employs TRBV10-3 and TRBJ1-2; 7 bases fit TRBD1. The V segment lost 4 bases and the J segment 5 bases; nucleotides outside the gene matches: 7. The germline CDR1 and CDR2 sequences are ENHRY and SYGVKD. The CDR3 has 14 residues. Here the CDR3 DNA reads TGTGCCATCAGTGTGGCAGGGGGAGAGTATGGCTACACCTTC. Translating gives CAISVAGGEYGYTF.

This clonotype was seen a handful of times. The chain employs TRBV4-1 and TRBJ2-4; tentative D call: TRBD2 (5 bases). The germline CDR1 and CDR2 sequences are MGHRA and YSYEKL. V was pared by 3 bases and J by 1 base, with 10 bases between. The CDR3 runs 15 residues. The CDR3 is CASSQLADAKNIQYF. DNA of the CDR3: TGCGCCAGCAGCCAGCTAGCCGACGCCAAAAACATTCAGTACTTC.

The chain is built from TRBV4-1 and TRBJ1-1; D not certain. This CDR3 has 14 residues. Germline values: CDR1 MGHRA, CDR2 YSYEKL. V shed 4 bases and J shed 8 bases, with 17 bases lying between them. CDR3 amino acids: CASSPGLDQYEAFF. The CDR3, as DNA: TGCGCCAGCAGCCCCGGCCTGGACCAGTACGAAGCTTTCTTT.

The table lists this clonotype with many counts. This CDR3 reads CASRGNRHARYGYTF. CDR3 coding DNA: TGTGCCAGCAGGGGAAACCGCCACGCTCGCTATGGCTACACCTTC. The chain combines TRBV28 with TRBJ1-2; D not certain. Trimming took 6 bases from V and 4 from J, leaving 18 bases between them. Germline values: CDR1 MDHEN, CDR2 SYDVKM. The length of the CDR3 is 15 residues.

This clonotype showed up just a few times. The genes are TRBV30 and TRBJ1-2; D gene unclear. The CDR3 spans 12 residues. CDR1 and CDR2 from the germline V gene are GTSNPN and SVGIG (reference sequence). Between the trimmed V and J ends, which lost 8 bases and 2 bases, there was a span of 12 bases. The DNA for the CDR3 is TGTGCCGCTAAGGAGTACAACTATGGCTACACCTTC. It specifies CAAKEYNYGYTF.

This clonotype was found many times. The CDR3 nucleotides read TGTGCCAGCAGTTCCCCGGGGCACGGCCAAGAGACCCAGTACTTC. It is translated as CASSSPGHGQETQYF. J is TRBJ2-5 and V is TRBV12-3 or TRBV12-4; D tentatively fits TRBD1 or TRBD2 (5 bases each). The V gene lost 4 bases and the J gene lost 1 base, with 13 bases spanning the gap. The CDR3 loop spans 15 amino acids.

There are many counts of this clonotype. The V and J genes are TRBV4-1 and TRBJ2-2, with D perhaps assigned TRBD1 or TRBD2 (5 bases each). CDR3 length: 19 residues. Trimming pared 1 base from V and 1 base from J, leaving 19 bases between. The germline V gene has CDR1 MGHRA and CDR2 YSYEKL. The CDR3 protein is CASSQVWIRARENTGELFF. The CDR3 DNA is TGCGCCAGCAGCCAAGTGTGGATCAGGGCCCGGGAGAACACCGGGGAGCTGTTTTTT.

This clonotype came up once. A far more abundant clone sits one base away, making this likely a read error. V is TRBV7-2 and J is TRBJ2-1; 7 nucleotides match TRBD2. There are 12 residues in the CDR3. V shed 9 bases, J shed 13 bases, and the junction held 12 bases outside the gene matches. CDR1 is SGHTA and CDR2 is FQGNSA in the germline V gene. CDR3 in amino acids: CASAGVRETQFF. The CDR3 DNA follows: TGTGCCAGTGCGGGGGTTCGGGAGACCCAGTTCTTC.

Written as DNA, the CDR3 is TGTGCCAGTAGTTGGCGGGACTACAATGAGCAGTTCTTC. Translated: CASSWRDYNEQFF. The rearrangement links TRBV19 to TRBJ2-1; possible D gene TRBD2, 6 bases. CDR3 length: 13 residues. V lost 5 bases to trimming and J lost 3 bases, with 8 bases between them. The V gene's germline CDR1 is LNHDA and CDR2 SQIVND (reference sequence). The full variable domain, rest sourced from reference TRBV19 and TRBJ2-1, is DGGITQSPKYLFRKEGQNVTLSCEQNLNHDAMYWYRQDPGQGLRLIYYSQIVNDFQKGDIAEGYSVSREKKESFPLTVTSAQKNPTAFYLCASSWRDYNEQFFGPGTRLTVL.

This clonotype was observed many times. The chain combines TRBV5-1 with TRBJ2-7, with TRBD2 matching 9 bases. The CDR3 is made up of 13 amino acids. In germline, CDR1 is SGHRS, CDR2 YFSETQ. Trimming at V came to 4 bases and at J to 5 bases, leaving 4 bases not matched to a gene. The CDR3 coding sequence is TGCGCCAGCAGCGATCAGCGGGGGGACGAGCAGTACTTC. Translating gives CASSDQRGDEQYF.

This clonotype came up many times. This chain joins TRBV6-5 and TRBJ2-3; D is unresolved. Trimming stripped 4 bases from V and 0 bases from J, with 5 bases between. This CDR3 comprises 13 residues. Germline-derived CDR1 and CDR2 are MNHEY and SVGAGI. CDR3 loop: CASSSFSTDTQYF. The CDR3 coding sequence is TGTGCCAGCAGTTCCTTTAGCACAGATACGCAGTATTTT.

This clonotype was seen repeatedly, ten times or more. The chain uses TRBV7-9 and TRBJ2-5; D uncertain. V gave up 1 base and J gave up 2 bases, with 11 bases separating them. This CDR3 contains 15 residues. Germline CDR1 reads SEHNR; CDR2 reads FQNEAQ (reference sequence). The CDR3 nucleotides read TGTGCCAGCAGCTTAGGTTTTGGAGATCAAGAGACCCAGTACTTC. It encodes CASSLGFGDQETQYF.

This clonotype has a count of ten or more. J is TRBJ1-5 and V is TRBV19, with D perhaps matching TRBD1 (5 bases). The CDR3 has 15 residues. The V and J ends lost 3 bases and 0 bases respectively, with 9 bases between them. The germline CDR1 and CDR2 sequences are LNHDA and SQIVND (reference sequence). CDR3 DNA: TGTGCCAGTAGTATCAGGGAAGATAGCAATCAGCCCCAGCATTTT. It encodes CASSIREDSNQPQHF. The full variable domain, completed using reference TRBV19 and TRBJ1-5, is DGGITQSPKYLFRKEGQNVTLSCEQNLNHDAMYWYRQDPGQGLRLIYYSQIVNDFQKGDIAEGYSVSREKKESFPLTVTSAQKNPTAFYLCASSIREDSNQPQHFGDGTRLSIL.

Concerning this clonotype: A much larger clone sits a single nucleotide away, making a read error possible. The CDR3 loop is CACSLALHNEQFF. The CDR3 DNA reads TGTGCCTGCAGCTTAGCGCTCCACAATGAGCAGTTCTTC. V and J are TRBV7-2 and TRBJ2-1; D is possibly TRBD2 (5 bases). This CDR3 spans 13 amino acids. Germline V lookup: CDR1 SGHTA, CDR2 FQGNSA.

In its sample, this clonotype ranks as medium-sized. V and J are TRBV11-2 and TRBJ2-1; perhaps TRBD2 as D (5 bases). V was pared by 4 bases and J by 0 bases, with 13 bases between. The germline gives CDR1 SGHAT, CDR2 FQNNGV. The CDR3 is made up of 16 amino acids. The CDR3 protein is CASSSRGLHSYNEQFF. DNA for the CDR3: TGTGCCAGCAGCTCAAGAGGACTGCACTCCTACAATGAGCAGTTCTTC.

This clonotype was counted between two and nine times. The V gene is TRBV29-1, the J gene TRBJ1-2; no clear D. CDR1 is SQVTM, CDR2 ANQGSEA, per germline. With 0 bases removed from V and 3 bases from J, the gap between germline ends came to 5 bases. This CDR3 is built from 12 residues. The CDR3, as DNA: TGCAGCGTTGAAGATCTCTACTATGGCTACACCTTC. Translated: CSVEDLYYGYTF.

The table lists this clonotype with a few counts. The chain recombines TRBV19 with TRBJ2-3; TRBD1 agrees at 10 bases. Per germline, CDR1 LNHDA and CDR2 SQIVND (reference sequence). The trim removed 4 bases at V and 4 bases at J, leaving 11 bases unmatched. The CDR3 is 17 residues long. In DNA, the CDR3 is TGTGCCAGTAGTAGCCCCCGGGACAGGGGACGAGCAGATACGCAGTATTTT. Protein sequence: CASSSPRDRGRADTQYF.

This clonotype was seen at least ten times. The chain uses TRBV19 and TRBJ2-1; TRBD2 agrees at 14 bases. Germline loops: CDR1 LNHDA, CDR2 SQIVND (reference sequence). J gave up 9 bases and V 1 base, and 11 bases lay outside the gene matches. CDR3 length equals 18 residues. The CDR3 DNA follows: TGTGCCAGTAGTATAGCTAAGGGACTAGCGGGAGCCAGGTCTGAGCAGTTCTTC. Translated, it gives CASSIAKGLAGARSEQFF.

This clonotype was seen at least ten times. This chain connects TRBV9 to TRBJ1-2; 8 positions agree with TRBD1. The trim removed 5 bases at V and 8 bases at J, leaving 11 bases unmatched. The length of the CDR3 is 14 residues. Germline lookup yields CDR1 SGDLS and CDR2 YYNGEE. The CDR3 DNA sequence: TGTGCCAGCAGGACGCAGGGGGCCGGTGGGGGCTACACCTTC. This translates into CASRTQGAGGGYTF.

J is TRBJ2-5 and V is TRBV6-1; D uncertain. V gave up 4 bases and J gave up 7 bases, with 13 bases separating them. The CDR3 contains 13 residues. Germline values: CDR1 MNHNS, CDR2 SASEGT. The CDR3 loop reads CASSVGPDGTQYF. The CDR3 nucleotides are TGTGCCAGCAGTGTAGGGCCGGACGGGACCCAGTACTTC.

This clonotype was picked up many times. This sequence joins TRBV9 and TRBJ2-3; the match to TRBD2 covers 9 bases. The germline V gene encodes CDR1 SGDLS and CDR2 YYNGEE. V was clipped by 6 bases and J by 3 bases; unmatched bases: 5. The CDR3 extends over 14 amino acids. The CDR3 protein is CASNLAGKTDTQYF. DNA of the CDR3: TGTGCCAGCAACCTAGCGGGGAAGACAGATACGCAGTATTTT. Variable domain in full (rest from reference TRBV9 and TRBJ2-3): DSGVTQTPKHLITATGQRVTLRCSPRSGDLSVYWYQQSLDQGLQFLIQYYNGEERAKGNILERFSAQQFPDLHSELNLSSLELGDSALYFCASNLAGKTDTQYFGPGTRLTVL.

In this sample, this clonotype turned up a few times. The chain joins TRBV29-1 to TRBJ1-1; D not resolved. The CDR3 is 14 residues long. The germline gives CDR1 SQVTM, CDR2 ANQGSEA. V lost 6 bases and J 10 bases, leaving 24 bases between the germline ends. The CDR3 DNA reads as TGCAGCGTCGACGAAGGAGACGGAACTCAGCCAGCTTTCTTT. The encoded protein is CSVDEGDGTQPAFF.

This clonotype has ten or more counts. The V call is TRBV11-2, the J call TRBJ2-1, with D unclear. V was pared by 7 bases and J by 13 bases, with 17 bases between. CDR1 SGHAT and CDR2 FQNNGV come from the germline V gene. CDR3 size: 12 residues. The CDR3 nucleotides read TGTGCCAGCAACACGTTGGGTGGCCCCCAGTTCTTC. Residues: CASNTLGGPQFF.

This clonotype was counted at least ten times. The chain carries TRBV18 and TRBJ2-1, with 7 positions matching TRBD1. The junction had 6 bases not matched to a gene; V was cut back by 3 bases and J by 4 bases. CDR3 length equals 15 residues. Germline CDR1 KGHSH, CDR2 LQKENI. Here the CDR3 DNA reads TGTGCCAGCTCACCCGGGACAGACCCATACAATGAGCAGTTCTTC. It encodes CASSPGTDPYNEQFF.

This sequence joins TRBV12-3 or TRBV12-4 and TRBJ1-5, with 7 bases matching TRBD1. The CDR3 runs to 16 residues. The V and J ends lost 6 bases and 4 bases, in that order; junction bases with no gene match: 12. As DNA, the CDR3 is TGTGCCAGCAGCACAGACAGGGAGGTAGGGAATCAGCCCCAGCATTTT. Its protein is CASSTDREVGNQPQHF.

The chain is built from TRBV3-1 and TRBJ1-5; tentative D call: TRBD1 (5 bases). This CDR3 contains 17 residues. Germline V lookup: CDR1 LGHDT, CDR2 YNNKEL (reference sequence). V was cut by 2 bases and J by 1 base, with 15 bases left in between. This CDR3 reads CASSQLSSGGSNQPQHF. The CDR3 bases are TGTGCCAGCAGCCAACTCAGCTCCGGGGGAAGCAATCAGCCCCAGCATTTT.

This clonotype was seen repeatedly, ten times or more. This chain uses TRBV28 with TRBJ2-5, with a weak D call TRBD1 (6 bases). The V and J ends lost 5 bases and 2 bases respectively, with 15 bases between them. The CDR3 covers 15 residues. Germline CDR1 is MDHEN and CDR2 is SYDVKM. CDR3 amino acids: CASSTNRDTQETQYF. The CDR3 DNA reads TGTGCCAGCAGTACGAACCGGGACACTCAAGAGACCCAGTACTTC. The variable domain in full, completed from reference TRBV28 and TRBJ2-5, reads DVKVTQSSRYLVKRTGEKVFLECVQDMDHENMFWYRQDPGLGLRLIYFSYDVKMKEKGDIPEGYSVSREKKERFSLILESASTNQTSMYLCASSTNRDTQETQYFGPGTRLLVL.

This clonotype was recorded at least ten times. V gene TRBV7-9 combines with J gene TRBJ2-7; 10 positions agree with TRBD2. J gave up 3 bases and V 5 bases, and 7 bases lay outside the gene matches. Germline loops: CDR1 SEHNR, CDR2 FQNEAQ (reference sequence). The CDR3 loop spans 15 amino acids. The CDR3 DNA reads TGTGCCAGCAGCCCTCCAGCGGGAGGGGTCTACGAGCAGTACTTC. It translates to CASSPPAGGVYEQYF.

This clonotype occurred many times. This chain connects TRBV24-1 to TRBJ2-3, with a weak D call TRBD1 (6 bases). Trimming took 0 bases from V and 0 from J, leaving 6 bases between them. This CDR3 has 15 residues. Germline V CDR1 and CDR2: KGHDR, SFDVKD. CDR3 sequence (DNA): TGTGCCACCAGTGATTTGGGGGGCAGCACAGATACGCAGTATTTT. Protein product: CATSDLGGSTDTQYF.

There are many counts of this clonotype. The chain recombines TRBV4-1 with TRBJ1-1; 10 nucleotides match TRBD1. After removal of 4 bases from V and 0 bases from J, the junction contained 11 bases not matched to a gene. The CDR3 runs 18 residues. From germline, CDR1 is MGHRA and CDR2 YSYEKL. Here the CDR3 reads CASSPRPRTGGMNTEAFF. Here the CDR3 DNA reads TGCGCCAGCAGCCCGCGGCCAAGGACAGGGGGAATGAACACTGAAGCTTTCTTT.

The chain joins TRBV10-3 to TRBJ1-3; 10 nucleotides align to TRBD1. The germline V gene encodes CDR1 ENHRY and CDR2 SYGVKD. The CDR3 runs 17 residues. The V and J ends lost 4 bases and 0 bases, in that order; junction bases with no gene match: 6. CDR3 region: CAISADRGGSSGNTIYF. Written as DNA, the CDR3 is TGTGCCATCAGTGCGGACAGGGGGGGGTCCTCTGGAAACACCATATATTTT.